This T cell receptor beta chain was retrieved from a study of blood T cell repertoires in COVID-19. Study-level background: T cells, B-cell-depleted T cells, or PBMCs provided the cDNA or gDNA that served as material.

In the source study's methods: Reference gene primer amplification yielded estimated nucleated cell counts. Libraries were prepared by immunoSEQ multiplex PCR; TCRdb keeps only in-frame clonotypes and omits some of them. V and J calls and clone size are as listed in that table; D and trimming were resolved from the DNA. Of 90,000 to 95,000 clones in the sample, approximately 90% were seen once. This CDR3 contains 16 residues. The J segment lost 4 bases and the V segment lost 4 bases, leaving 9 bases of the junction unmatched. Germline CDR1 SGDLS, CDR2 YYNGEE. This sequence joins TRBV9 and TRBJ2-1; 9 bases align to TRBD2. The specimen sequenced was peripheral blood. The sequence derives from a woman older than 75 with active COVID-19. The CDR3 loop is CASSSLTSGPYNEQFF. The CDR3 nucleotides are TGTGCCAGCAGCTCATTGACTAGCGGCCCTTACAATGAGCAGTTCTTC.